This T cell receptor (beta chain) derives from a study of T-cell reconstitution after alpha-beta-depleted transplantation in children. With 3 bases removed from V and 8 bases from J, the gap between germline ends came to 16 bases. This CDR3 region has 14 residues. Molecular barcoding with unique molecular identifiers was used for the TCRbeta library. TCRdb independently ran MiXCR on the PCR reads; one entry per CDR3 protein. The table shows 230,000 or so distinct CDR3 sequences, with around 12% occurring only once. This clonotype was seen at least ten times. The sample was PBMCs from the stem cell graft donor, taken from the stem cell graft. The chain couples TRBV12-3 or TRBV12-4 to TRBJ1-2; weak D call: TRBD1 (5 bases). The TCR sequence derives from a human donor who donated a stem cell graft to a child with acute lymphoblastic leukemia. The CDR3 spells CASSFAGARGGYTF. For the CDR3, the DNA is TGTGCCAGCAGTTTTGCCGGGGCGAGAGGCGGCTACACCTTC.